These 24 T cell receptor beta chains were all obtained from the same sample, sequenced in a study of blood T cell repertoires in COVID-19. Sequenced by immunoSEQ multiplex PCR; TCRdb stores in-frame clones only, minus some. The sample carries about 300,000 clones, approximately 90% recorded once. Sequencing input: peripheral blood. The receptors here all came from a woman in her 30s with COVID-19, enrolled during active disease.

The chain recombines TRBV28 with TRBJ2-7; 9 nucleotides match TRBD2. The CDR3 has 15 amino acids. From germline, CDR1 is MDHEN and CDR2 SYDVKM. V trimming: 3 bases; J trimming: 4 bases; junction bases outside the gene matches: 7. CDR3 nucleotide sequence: TGTGCCAGCAGTTTCAGAGCGGGAGGTACGTACGAGCAGTACTTC. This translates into CASSFRAGGTYEQYF.

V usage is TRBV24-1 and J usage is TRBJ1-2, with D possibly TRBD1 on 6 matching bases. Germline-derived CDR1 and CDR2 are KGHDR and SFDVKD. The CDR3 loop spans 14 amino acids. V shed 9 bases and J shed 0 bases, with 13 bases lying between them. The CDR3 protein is CATSSRGANYGYTF. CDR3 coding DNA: TGTGCCACCTCATCCAGGGGAGCTAACTATGGCTACACCTTC.

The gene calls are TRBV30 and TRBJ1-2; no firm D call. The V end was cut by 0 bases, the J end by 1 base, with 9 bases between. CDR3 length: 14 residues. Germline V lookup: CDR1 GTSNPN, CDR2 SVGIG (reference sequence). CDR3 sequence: CAWSVLGINYGYTF. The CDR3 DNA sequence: TGTGCCTGGAGTGTACTAGGCATTAACTATGGCTACACCTTC.

The CDR3 DNA is TGCAGCGTTGGGGGTGGCCGGGGAGGCGATGGTCAGCCCCAGCATTTT. This codes for CSVGGGRGGDGQPQHF. The chain carries TRBV29-1 and TRBJ1-5; D is unresolved. The CDR3 totals 16 residues. Germline loops: CDR1 SQVTM, CDR2 ANQGSEA. V lost 4 bases and J 6 bases, leaving 22 bases between the germline ends.

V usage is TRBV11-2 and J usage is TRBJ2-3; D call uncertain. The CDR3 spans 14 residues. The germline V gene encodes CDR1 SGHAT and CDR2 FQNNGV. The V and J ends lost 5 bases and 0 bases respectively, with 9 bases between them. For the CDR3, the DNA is TGTGCCAGCAGCGGTTTAACTAGCACAGATACGCAGTATTTT. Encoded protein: CASSGLTSTDTQYF. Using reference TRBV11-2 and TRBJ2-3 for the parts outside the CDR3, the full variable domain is EAGVAQSPRYKIIEKRQSVAFWCNPISGHATLYWYQQILGQGPKLLIQFQNNGVVDDSQLPKDRFSAERLKGVDSTLKIQPAKLEDSAVYLCASSGLTSTDTQYFGPGTRLTVL.

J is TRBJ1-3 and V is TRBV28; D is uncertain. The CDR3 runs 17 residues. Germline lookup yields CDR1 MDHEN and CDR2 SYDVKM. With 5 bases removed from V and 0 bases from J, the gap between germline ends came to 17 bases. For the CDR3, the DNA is TGTGCCAGCAGTCCGGCCGGGTATCACCTCTCTGGAAACACCATATATTTT. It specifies CASSPAGYHLSGNTIYF.

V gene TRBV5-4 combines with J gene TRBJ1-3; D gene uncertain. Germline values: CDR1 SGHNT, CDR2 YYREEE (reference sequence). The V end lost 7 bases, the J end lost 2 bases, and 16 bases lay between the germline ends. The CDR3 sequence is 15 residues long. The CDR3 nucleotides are TGTGCCAGCTGGGTAGCGGGAGGGACTGGAAACACCATATATTTT. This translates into CASWVAGGTGNTIYF.

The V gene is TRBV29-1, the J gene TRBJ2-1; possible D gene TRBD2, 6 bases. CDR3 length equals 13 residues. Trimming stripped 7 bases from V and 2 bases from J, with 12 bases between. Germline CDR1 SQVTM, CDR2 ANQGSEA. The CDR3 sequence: CSGRDSAYNEQFF. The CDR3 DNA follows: TGCAGCGGCCGGGACTCAGCCTACAATGAGCAGTTCTTC.

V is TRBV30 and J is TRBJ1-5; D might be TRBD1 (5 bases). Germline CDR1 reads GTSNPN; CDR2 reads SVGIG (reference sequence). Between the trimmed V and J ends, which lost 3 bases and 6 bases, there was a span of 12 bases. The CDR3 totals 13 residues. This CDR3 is CAWSTGATQPQHF. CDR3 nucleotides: TGTGCCTGGAGCACAGGCGCGACTCAGCCCCAGCATTTT.

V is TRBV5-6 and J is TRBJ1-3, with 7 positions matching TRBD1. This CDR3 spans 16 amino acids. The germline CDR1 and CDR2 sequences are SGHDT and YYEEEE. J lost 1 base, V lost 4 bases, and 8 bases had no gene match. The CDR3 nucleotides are TGTGCCAGCAGCGTCGGGACAGTGTCTTCTGGAAACACCATATATTTT. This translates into CASSVGTVSSGNTIYF.

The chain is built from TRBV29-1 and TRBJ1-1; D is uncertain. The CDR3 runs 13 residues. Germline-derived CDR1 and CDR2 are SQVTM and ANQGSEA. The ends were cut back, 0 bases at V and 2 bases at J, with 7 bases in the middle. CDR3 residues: CSVEEGVNTEAFF. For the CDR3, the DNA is TGCAGCGTTGAAGAGGGAGTTAACACTGAAGCTTTCTTT.

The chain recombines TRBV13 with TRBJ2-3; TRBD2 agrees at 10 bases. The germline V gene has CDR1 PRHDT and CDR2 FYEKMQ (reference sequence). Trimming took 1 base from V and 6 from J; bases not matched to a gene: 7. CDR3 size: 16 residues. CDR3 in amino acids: CASSLAASGRWDTQYF. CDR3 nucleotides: TGTGCCAGCAGCTTAGCGGCTAGCGGGAGATGGGATACGCAGTATTTT.

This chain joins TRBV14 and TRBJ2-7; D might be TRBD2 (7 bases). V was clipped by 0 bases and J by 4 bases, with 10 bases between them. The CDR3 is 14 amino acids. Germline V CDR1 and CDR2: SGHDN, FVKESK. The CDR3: CASSQERGGYEQYF. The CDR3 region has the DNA TGTGCCAGCAGCCAAGAGAGGGGGGGGTACGAGCAGTACTTC. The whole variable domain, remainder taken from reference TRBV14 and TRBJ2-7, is EAGVTQFPSHSVIEKGQTVTLRCDPISGHDNLYWYRRVMGKEIKFLLHFVKESKQDESGMPNNRFLAERTGGTYSTLKVQPAELEDSGVYFCASSQERGGYEQYFGPGTRLTVT.

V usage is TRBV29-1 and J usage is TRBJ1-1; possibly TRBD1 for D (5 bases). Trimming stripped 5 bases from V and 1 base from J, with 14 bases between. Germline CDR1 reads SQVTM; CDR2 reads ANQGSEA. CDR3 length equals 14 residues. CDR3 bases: TGCAGCGTTCAGCCAGGGTTAGAGAACACTGAAGCTTTCTTT. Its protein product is CSVQPGLENTEAFF.

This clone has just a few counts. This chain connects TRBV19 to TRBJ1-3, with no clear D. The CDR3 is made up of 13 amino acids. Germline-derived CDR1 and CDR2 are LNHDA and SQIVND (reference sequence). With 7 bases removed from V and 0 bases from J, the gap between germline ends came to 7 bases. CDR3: CASNYSSGNTIYF. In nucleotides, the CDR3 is TGTGCCAGTAATTACAGCTCTGGAAACACCATATATTTT.

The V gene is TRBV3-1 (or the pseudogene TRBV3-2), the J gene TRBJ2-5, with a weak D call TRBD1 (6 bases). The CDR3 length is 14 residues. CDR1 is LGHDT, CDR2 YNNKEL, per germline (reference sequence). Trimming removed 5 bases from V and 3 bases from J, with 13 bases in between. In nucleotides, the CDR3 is TGTGCCAGCAGCGTACCGGGACACGAAGAGACCCAGTACTTC. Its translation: CASSVPGHEETQYF.

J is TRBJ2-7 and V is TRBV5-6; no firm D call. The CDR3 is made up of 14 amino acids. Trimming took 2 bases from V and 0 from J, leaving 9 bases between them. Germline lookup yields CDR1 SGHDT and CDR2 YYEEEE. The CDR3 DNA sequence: TGTGCCAGCAGCTTTTCGGAGAACTCCTACGAGCAGTACTTC. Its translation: CASSFSENSYEQYF.

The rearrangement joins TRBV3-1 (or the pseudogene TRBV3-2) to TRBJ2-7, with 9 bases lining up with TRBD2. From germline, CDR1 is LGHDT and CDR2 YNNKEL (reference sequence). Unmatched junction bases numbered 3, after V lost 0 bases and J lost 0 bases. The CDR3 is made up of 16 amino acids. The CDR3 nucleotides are TGTGCCAGCAGCCAAGAGGTTAGCGGGAGCTCCTACGAGCAGTACTTC. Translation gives CASSQEVSGSSYEQYF.

The CDR3 coding sequence is TGTGCCAGTTCGGGGGGCGGAAGCAATCAGCCCCAGCATTTT. Encoded protein: CASSGGGSNQPQHF. The chain employs TRBV28 and TRBJ1-5; D might be TRBD1 (6 bases). Germline loops: CDR1 MDHEN, CDR2 SYDVKM. This CDR3 contains 14 residues. Deletions cut 9 bases from V and 1 base from J, with 13 bases between.

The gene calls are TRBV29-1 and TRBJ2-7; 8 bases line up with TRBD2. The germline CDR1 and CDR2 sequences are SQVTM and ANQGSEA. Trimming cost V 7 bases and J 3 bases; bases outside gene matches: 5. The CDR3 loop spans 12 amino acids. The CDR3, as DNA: TGCAGCGGCACCGGGACTAGCTACGAGCAGTACTTC. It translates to CSGTGTSYEQYF.

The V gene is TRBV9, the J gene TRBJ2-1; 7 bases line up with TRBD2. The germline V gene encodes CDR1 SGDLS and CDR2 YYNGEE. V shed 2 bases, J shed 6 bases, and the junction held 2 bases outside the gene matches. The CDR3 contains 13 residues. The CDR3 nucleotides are TGTGCCAGCAGCGTGGGACTAAGCAATGAGCAGTTCTTC. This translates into CASSVGLSNEQFF.

This CDR3 reads CASSRDSKNEQFF. In DNA form, the CDR3 reads TGTGCCAGCAGCAGGGACTCTAAGAATGAGCAGTTCTTC. The rearrangement links TRBV2 to TRBJ2-1, with a possible D match to TRBD2 (6 bases). V lost 6 bases and J 7 bases, leaving 13 bases between the germline ends. The CDR3 extends over 13 amino acids. The V gene's germline CDR1 is SNHLY and CDR2 FYNNEI.

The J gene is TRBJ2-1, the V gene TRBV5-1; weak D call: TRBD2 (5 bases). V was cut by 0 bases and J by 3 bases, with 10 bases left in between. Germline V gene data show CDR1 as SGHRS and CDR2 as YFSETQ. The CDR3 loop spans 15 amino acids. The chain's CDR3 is CASSLGPGNYNEQFF. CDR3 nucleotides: TGCGCCAGCAGCTTGGGACCGGGAAACTACAATGAGCAGTTCTTC. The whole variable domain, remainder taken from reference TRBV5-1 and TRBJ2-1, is KAGVTQTPRYLIKTRGQQVTLSCSPISGHRSVSWYQQTPGQGLQFLFEYFSETQRNKGNFPGRFSGRQFSNSRSEMNVSTLELGDSALYLCASSLGPGNYNEQFFGPGTRLTVL.

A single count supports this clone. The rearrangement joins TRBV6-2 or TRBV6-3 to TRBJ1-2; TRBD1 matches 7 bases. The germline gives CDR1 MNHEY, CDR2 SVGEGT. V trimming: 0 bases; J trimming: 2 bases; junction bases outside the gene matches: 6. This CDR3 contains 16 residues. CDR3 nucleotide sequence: TGTGCCAGCAGTTACTCGAATCTGGACAGGAACTATGGCTACACCTTC. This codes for CASSYSNLDRNYGYTF.